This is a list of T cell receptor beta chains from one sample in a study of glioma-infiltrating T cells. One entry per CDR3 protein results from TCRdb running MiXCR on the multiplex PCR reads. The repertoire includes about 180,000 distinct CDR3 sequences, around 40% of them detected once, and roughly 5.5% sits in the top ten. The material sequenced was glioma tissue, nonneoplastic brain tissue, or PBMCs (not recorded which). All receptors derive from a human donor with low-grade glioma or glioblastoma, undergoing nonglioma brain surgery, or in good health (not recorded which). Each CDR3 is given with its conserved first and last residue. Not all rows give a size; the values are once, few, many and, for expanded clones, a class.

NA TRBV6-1 CASSNGRVFRNQHQHF
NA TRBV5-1 CASSRGEEAKNIQYF
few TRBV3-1 CASSQDGGHSAEAFF
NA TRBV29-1 CSVGHQETQYF
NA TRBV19 CASSTTPGTGMNTGELFF
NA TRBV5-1 CASSMGLAGGEGDTQYF
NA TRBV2 CASSDLANLGTDTQYF
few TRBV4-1 CASSQDRPTLAGGSYNEQFF
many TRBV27 CASSSAPSGDQPQHF
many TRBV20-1 CSASGPAGHHQPQHF
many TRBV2 CASSVLGGFSTDTQYF
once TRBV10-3 CAISEGASGPSTDTEYF
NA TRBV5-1 CASSFNDRGNEQFF
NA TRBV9 CASSVGGGGGYNEQFF
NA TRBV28 CASSLAILAKNIQYF
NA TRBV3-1 CASSQVITSGANVLTF